The T cell receptor beta chain described here comes from a study of regulatory T cells in long-lasting Graves disease. Arm-PCR of CDR3 regions and iRepertoire HTBI primers were the basis on which TCR beta libraries were built. TCRdb analysed the multiplex PCR reads with MiXCR anew, one entry per CDR3 protein. Of 520,000 or so distinct CDR3 sequences listed, 12% are singletons. Time point noted: newly diagnosed GD, antithyroid drugs for less than 3 months. Preparation of the TCR library used RNA extracted from PBMCs. Findings of the study overall: Sharing of public clonotypes was greater in persistent patients (around 3,000) than in new patients (roughly 1,000).

This clonotype was counted between two and nine times. The antigen remains undetermined. CDR1 and CDR2 (germline): LNHNV, YYDKDF (reference sequence). This CDR3 comprises 13 residues. V was cut by 1 base and J by 6 bases, with 10 bases left in between. The data also belong to a second study, concerning T cells in Graves' hyperthyroidism and ophthalmopathy. As that study records: The HTBI set primed first-round TCR CDR3 RT-PCR.

This chain links TRBV15 with TRBJ2-7, with D unclear. The source material was peripheral blood mononuclear cells (PBMCs), sampled at new diagnosis, from a patient treated with antithyroid drugs. This receptor was taken from a woman aged 25 to 39 with Graves disease. The CDR3 protein is CATSRARSTEQYF. The CDR3 DNA is TGTGCCACCAGCAGAGCCCGGAGTACCGAGCAGTACTTC.